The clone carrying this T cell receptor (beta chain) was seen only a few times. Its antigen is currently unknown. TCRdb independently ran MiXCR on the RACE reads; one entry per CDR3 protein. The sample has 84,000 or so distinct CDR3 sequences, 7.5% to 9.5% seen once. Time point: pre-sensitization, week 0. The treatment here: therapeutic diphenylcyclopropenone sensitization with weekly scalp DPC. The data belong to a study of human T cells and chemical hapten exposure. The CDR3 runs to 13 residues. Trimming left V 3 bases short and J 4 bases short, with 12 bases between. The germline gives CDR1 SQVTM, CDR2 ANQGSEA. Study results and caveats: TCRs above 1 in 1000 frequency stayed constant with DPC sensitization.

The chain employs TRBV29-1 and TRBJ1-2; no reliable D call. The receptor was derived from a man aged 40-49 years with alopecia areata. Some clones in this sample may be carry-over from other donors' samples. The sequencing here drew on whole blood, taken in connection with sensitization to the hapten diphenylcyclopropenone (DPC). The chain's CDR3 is CSVDSVISYGYTF. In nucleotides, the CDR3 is TGCAGCGTTGACAGCGTAATCTCCTATGGCTACACCTTC. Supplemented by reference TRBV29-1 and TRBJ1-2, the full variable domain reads SAVISQKPSRDICQRGTSLTIQCQVDSQVTMMFWYRQQPGQSLTLIATANQGSEATYESGFVIDKFPISRPNLTFSTLTVSNMSPEDSSIYLCSVDSVISYGYTFGSGTRLTVV.